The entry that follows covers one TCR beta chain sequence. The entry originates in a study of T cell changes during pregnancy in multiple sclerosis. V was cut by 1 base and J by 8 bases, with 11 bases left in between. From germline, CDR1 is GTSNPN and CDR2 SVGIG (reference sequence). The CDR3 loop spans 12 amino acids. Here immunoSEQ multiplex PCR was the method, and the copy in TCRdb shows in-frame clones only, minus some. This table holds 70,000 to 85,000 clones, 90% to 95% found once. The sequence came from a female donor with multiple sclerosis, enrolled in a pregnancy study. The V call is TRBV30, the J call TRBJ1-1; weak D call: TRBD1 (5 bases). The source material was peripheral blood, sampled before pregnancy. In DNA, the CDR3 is TGTGCCTGGAGTGGGGGCCTTAACGAAGCTTTCTTT. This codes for CAWSGGLNEAFF.